Following are 16 T cell receptor beta chains from one sample sequenced in a study of T cells in Graves' hyperthyroidism and ophthalmopathy. The TCR beta CDR3 regions underwent amplification using RNA transcripts as the source. The TCR CDR3 was amplified in a first-round RT-PCR using the HTBI primer set. Using its own MiXCR run on the multiplex PCR reads, TCRdb lists one record per CDR3 protein. The sample lists approximately 430,000 distinct CDR3 sequences; around 16% were seen once. Sequencing used blood. These receptors were taken from a woman aged 18 to 35 with Graves' hyperthyroidism.

This clonotype was seen many times. In this CDR3 the conserved last residue, phenylalanine or tryptophan, is missing, so a read error is likely. The rearrangement uses TRBV27 and TRBJ1-5, with D possibly being TRBD1 (5 bases). The V gene's germline CDR1 is MNHEY and CDR2 SMNVEV (reference sequence). Trimming shortened V by 4 bases and J by 0 bases, and 10 bases separated the two germline ends. This CDR3 has 15 amino acids. The CDR3 sequence: CASSSQGLSNQPQHL. The CDR3 DNA is TGTGCCAGCAGTTCCCAGGGCCTTAGCAATCAGCCCCAGCATCTT.

The chain links TRBV15 to TRBJ1-1; D may be TRBD1 (5 bases). CDR1 and CDR2 (germline): LNHNV, YYDKDF (reference sequence). Trimming removed 0 bases at V and 5 bases at J, with 13 bases between. The CDR3 consists of 15 residues. CDR3 in DNA: TGTGCCACCAGCAGAGACCCGGGGGGGGGGACTGAAGCTTTCTTT. It encodes CATSRDPGGGTEAFF.

This clonotype was detected a few times. The chain links TRBV7-9 to TRBJ1-3, with D hard to call. The CDR3 is 14 residues long. CDR1 and CDR2 from the germline V gene are SEHNR and FQNEAQ (reference sequence). V shed 1 base and J shed 2 bases, with 6 bases lying between them. The CDR3 reads CASSLVGAGNTIYF. The CDR3 region has the DNA TGTGCCAGCAGCTTAGTGGGAGCTGGAAACACCATATATTTT.

This clonotype came up a few times. The CDR3 DNA reads as TGTGCCAGCGCCGGACAGTCCTACGAGCAGTACTTC. The encoded protein is CASAGQSYEQYF. J is TRBJ2-7 and V is TRBV12-3 or TRBV12-4; D is possibly TRBD1 (6 bases). Deletions cut 8 bases from V and 1 base from J, with 9 bases between. This CDR3 has 12 residues.

The chain recombines TRBV9 with TRBJ1-2; the D is unclear. CDR1 and CDR2 (germline): SGDLS, YYNGEE. The CDR3 sequence is 14 residues long. V was trimmed by 0 bases and J by 2 bases, leaving 8 bases between them. The chain's CDR3 is CASSVGAANYGYTF. For the CDR3, the DNA is TGTGCCAGCAGCGTAGGGGCAGCAAACTATGGCTACACCTTC.

The sample holds a few counts of this clonotype. This chain uses TRBV6-1 with TRBJ1-5; D is perhaps TRBD1 (5 bases). The V end was cut by 6 bases, the J end by 4 bases, with 19 bases between. Germline loops: CDR1 MNHNS, CDR2 SASEGT. The CDR3 runs 16 residues. The CDR3 region is CASSPGTKDPNQPQHF. DNA of the CDR3: TGTGCCAGCAGCCCCGGGACGAAGGACCCGAATCAGCCCCAGCATTTT.

This clonotype was seen many times. This chain connects TRBV28 to TRBJ2-1, with D maybe TRBD2 (6 bases). The CDR3 is 14 residues long. Trimming took 7 bases from V and 6 from J, leaving 16 bases between them. Germline lookup yields CDR1 MDHEN and CDR2 SYDVKM. This CDR3 is CASTSVRGINEQFF. CDR3 nucleotides: TGTGCCAGCACCTCCGTGCGCGGGATCAATGAGCAGTTCTTC.

This clonotype appeared many times. V usage is TRBV20-1 and J usage is TRBJ2-5; TRBD2 agrees at 15 bases. Trimming cost V 5 bases and J 0 bases; bases outside gene matches: 10. Per germline, CDR1 DFQATT and CDR2 SNEGSKA (reference sequence). The CDR3 totals 18 residues. CDR3 loop: CSALKSGLAGGYQETQYF. CDR3 bases: TGCAGTGCTTTAAAGTCGGGACTAGCGGGGGGATACCAAGAGACCCAGTACTTC.

This clonotype was observed at least ten times. V usage is TRBV3-1 and J usage is TRBJ2-7; maybe TRBD1 (5 bases). This CDR3 region has 15 residues. CDR1 is LGHDT, CDR2 YNNKEL, per germline (reference sequence). V was cut by 2 bases and J by 3 bases, with 14 bases left in between. CDR3 loop: CASSQSDSNHYEQYF. The CDR3 DNA reads as TGTGCCAGCAGCCAAAGCGACAGCAACCACTACGAGCAGTACTTC.

The chain couples TRBV12-3 or TRBV12-4 to TRBJ2-7; D not resolved. V lost 2 bases and J lost 3, with 14 bases in between. The CDR3 covers 15 residues. CDR3 amino acids: CASSLITVRGYEQYF. CDR3 DNA sequence: TGTGCCAGCAGTTTAATAACGGTACGTGGCTACGAGCAGTACTTC.

This clonotype showed up just a few times. The chain combines TRBV29-1 with TRBJ2-2; D ambiguous. In germline, CDR1 is SQVTM, CDR2 ANQGSEA. Trimming shortened V by 4 bases and J by 4 bases, and 19 bases separated the two germline ends. The CDR3 runs 16 residues. The CDR3 reads CSVGTSVPWGTGELFF. In DNA form, the CDR3 reads TGCAGCGTTGGGACGTCCGTCCCGTGGGGCACCGGGGAGCTGTTTTTT.

This clonotype is a singleton in its sample. This sequence joins TRBV12-5 and TRBJ2-1; 11 nucleotides agree with TRBD2. After removal of 0 bases from V and 2 bases from J, the junction contained 9 bases not matched to a gene. Germline CDR1 is LGHNT and CDR2 is FRNRAP. This CDR3 has 19 amino acids. The chain's CDR3 is CASGLVRGLAESPYNEQFF. The CDR3 nucleotides read TGTGCTAGTGGTTTGGTCAGGGGACTAGCGGAATCTCCCTACAATGAGCAGTTCTTC.

The V gene is TRBV7-9, the J gene TRBJ2-5; unclear D gene. The V gene's germline CDR1 is SEHNR and CDR2 FQNEAQ (reference sequence). The germline V and J ends were trimmed by 1 base and 5 bases, with 14 bases remaining between them. The CDR3 contains 15 residues. The CDR3 DNA sequence: TGTGCCAGCAGCTTAGATTCGGGTCAACGGGAGACCCAGTACTTC. Translated, it gives CASSLDSGQRETQYF.

For the CDR3, the DNA is TGTGCCAGTAGTACCGTTCAGGACAGGTCCAACTATGGCTACACCTTC. It translates to CASSTVQDRSNYGYTF. This sequence joins TRBV19 and TRBJ1-2; 7 bases agree with TRBD1. Germline CDR1 and CDR2: LNHDA and SQIVND (reference sequence). V shed 4 bases, J shed 2 bases, and the junction held 10 bases outside the gene matches. The CDR3 runs 16 residues.

This clonotype came up many times. This sequence joins TRBV7-3 and TRBJ2-1; D is possibly TRBD2 (5 bases). From germline, CDR1 is SGHTA and CDR2 FQGTGA. Trimming left V 5 bases short and J 1 base short, with 15 bases between. The length of the CDR3 is 16 residues. Here the CDR3 DNA reads TGTGCCAGCAGCCCCGCGGCGGGTGGTTCCTACAATGAGCAGTTCTTC. It yields the protein CASSPAAGGSYNEQFF.

This clonotype was counted ten times or more. The V gene is TRBV5-8, the J gene TRBJ2-1, with D possibly being TRBD1 (5 bases). The V gene's germline CDR1 is SGHTS and CDR2 YDEGEE. The length of the CDR3 is 16 residues. V was pared by 4 bases and J by 1 base, with 15 bases between. The CDR3 loop is CASSGRQFPSYNEQFF. The CDR3 DNA reads as TGTGCCAGCAGCGGGCGACAGTTCCCTTCCTACAATGAGCAGTTCTTC.